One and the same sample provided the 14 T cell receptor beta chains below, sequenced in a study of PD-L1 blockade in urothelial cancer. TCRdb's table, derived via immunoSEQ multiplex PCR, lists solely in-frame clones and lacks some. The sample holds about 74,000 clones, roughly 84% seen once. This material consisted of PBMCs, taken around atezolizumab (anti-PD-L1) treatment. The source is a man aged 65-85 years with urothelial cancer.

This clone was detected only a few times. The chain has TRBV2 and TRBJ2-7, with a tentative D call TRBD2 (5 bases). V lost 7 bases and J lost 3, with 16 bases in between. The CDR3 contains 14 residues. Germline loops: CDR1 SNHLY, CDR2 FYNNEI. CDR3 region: CASTPGMVGYEQYF. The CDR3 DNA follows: TGTGCCAGCACCCCCGGGATGGTCGGCTACGAGCAGTACTTC.

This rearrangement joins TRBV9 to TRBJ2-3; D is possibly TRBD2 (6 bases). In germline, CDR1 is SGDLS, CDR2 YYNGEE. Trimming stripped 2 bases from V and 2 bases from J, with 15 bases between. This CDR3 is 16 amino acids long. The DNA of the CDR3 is TGTGCCAGCAGCGTTTTTCCGGGACTCCTCACAGATACGCAGTATTTT. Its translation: CASSVFPGLLTDTQYF.

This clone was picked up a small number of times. CDR3 residues: CASSPYSASSSSCLYEQYF. In DNA form, the CDR3 reads TGCGCCAGCAGCCCCTATAGCGCATCAAGCTCTTCTTGCCTTTACGAGCAGTACTTC. V is TRBV4-1 and J is TRBJ2-7; possibly TRBD2 for D (5 bases). Trimming left V 4 bases short and J 4 bases short, with 29 bases between. The CDR3 length is 19 residues. Germline V lookup: CDR1 MGHRA, CDR2 YSYEKL.

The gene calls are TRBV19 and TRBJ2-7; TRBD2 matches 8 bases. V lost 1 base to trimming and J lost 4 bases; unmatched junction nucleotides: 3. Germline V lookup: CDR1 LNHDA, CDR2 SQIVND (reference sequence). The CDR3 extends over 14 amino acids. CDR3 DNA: TGTGCCAGTAGTATAGCAGCGGGAGATTACGAGCAGTACTTC. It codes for CASSIAAGDYEQYF.

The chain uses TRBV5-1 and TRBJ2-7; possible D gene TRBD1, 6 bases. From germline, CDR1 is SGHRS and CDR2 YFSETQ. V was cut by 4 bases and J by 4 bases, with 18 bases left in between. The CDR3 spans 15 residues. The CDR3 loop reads CASSGGTSGSYEQYF. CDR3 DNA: TGCGCCAGCAGCGGTGGGACATCTGGCTCTTACGAGCAGTACTTC.

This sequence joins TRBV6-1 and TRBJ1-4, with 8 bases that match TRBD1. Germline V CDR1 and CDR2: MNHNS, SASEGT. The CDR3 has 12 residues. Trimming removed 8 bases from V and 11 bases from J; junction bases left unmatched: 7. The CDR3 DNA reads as TGTGCCAGCGAGGGACAGGCGGATAAACTGTTTTTT. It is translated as CASEGQADKLFF.

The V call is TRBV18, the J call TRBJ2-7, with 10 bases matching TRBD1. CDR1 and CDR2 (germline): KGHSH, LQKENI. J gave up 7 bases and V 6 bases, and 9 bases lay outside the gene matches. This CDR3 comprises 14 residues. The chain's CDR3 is CASSRQGANSEQYF. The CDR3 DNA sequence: TGTGCCAGCTCTCGACAGGGGGCGAATTCGGAGCAGTACTTC.

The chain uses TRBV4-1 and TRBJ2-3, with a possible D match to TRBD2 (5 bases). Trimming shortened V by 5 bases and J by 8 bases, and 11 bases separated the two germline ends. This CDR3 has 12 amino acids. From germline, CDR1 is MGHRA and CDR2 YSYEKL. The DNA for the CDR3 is TGCGCCAGCAGCAGGTTCGAGGGTACGCAGTATTTT. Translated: CASSRFEGTQYF.

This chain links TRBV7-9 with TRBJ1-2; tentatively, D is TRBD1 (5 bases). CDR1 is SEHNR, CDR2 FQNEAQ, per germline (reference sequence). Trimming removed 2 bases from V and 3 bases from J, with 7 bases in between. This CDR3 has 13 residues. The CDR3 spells CASSLMGHYGYTF. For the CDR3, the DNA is TGTGCCAGCAGCTTAATGGGGCACTATGGCTACACCTTC.

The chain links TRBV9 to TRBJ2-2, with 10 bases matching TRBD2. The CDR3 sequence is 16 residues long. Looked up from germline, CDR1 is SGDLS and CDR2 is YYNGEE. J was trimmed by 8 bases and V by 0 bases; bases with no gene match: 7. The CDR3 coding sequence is TGTGCCAGCAGCGTAGGTCTAGCGGGAGTCGGAGGGGAGCTGTTTTTT. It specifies CASSVGLAGVGGELFF.

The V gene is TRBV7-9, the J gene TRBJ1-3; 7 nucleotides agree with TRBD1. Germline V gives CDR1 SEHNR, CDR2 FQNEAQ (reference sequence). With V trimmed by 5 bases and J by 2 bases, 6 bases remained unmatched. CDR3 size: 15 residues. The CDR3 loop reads CASSTSTGTGNTIYF. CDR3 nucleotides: TGTGCCAGCAGCACTTCGACAGGGACTGGAAACACCATATATTTT.

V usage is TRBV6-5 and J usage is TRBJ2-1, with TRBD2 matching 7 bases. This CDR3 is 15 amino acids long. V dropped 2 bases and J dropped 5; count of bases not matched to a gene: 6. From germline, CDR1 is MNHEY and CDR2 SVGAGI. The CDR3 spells CASSYEGGKNNEQFF. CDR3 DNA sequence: TGTGCCAGCAGTTACGAGGGAGGGAAAAACAATGAGCAGTTCTTC.

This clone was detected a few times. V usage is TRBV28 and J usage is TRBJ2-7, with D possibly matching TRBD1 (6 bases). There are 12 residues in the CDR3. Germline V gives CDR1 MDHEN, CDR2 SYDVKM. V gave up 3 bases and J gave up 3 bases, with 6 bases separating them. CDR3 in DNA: TGTGCCAGCAGTTTGGGACACTACGAGCAGTACTTC. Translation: CASSLGHYEQYF.

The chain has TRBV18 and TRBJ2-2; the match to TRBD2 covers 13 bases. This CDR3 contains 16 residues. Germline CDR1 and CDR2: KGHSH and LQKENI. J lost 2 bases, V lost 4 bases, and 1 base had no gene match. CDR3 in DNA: TGTGCCAGCTCACTGGGACTAGCGGGAAACACCGGGGAGCTGTTTTTT. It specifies CASSLGLAGNTGELFF. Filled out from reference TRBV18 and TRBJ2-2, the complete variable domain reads NAGVMQNPRHLVRRRGQEARLRCSPMKGHSHVYWYRQLPEEGLKFMVYLQKENIIDESGMPKERFSAEFPKEGPSILRIQQVVRGDSAAYFCASSLGLAGNTGELFFGEGSRLTVL.